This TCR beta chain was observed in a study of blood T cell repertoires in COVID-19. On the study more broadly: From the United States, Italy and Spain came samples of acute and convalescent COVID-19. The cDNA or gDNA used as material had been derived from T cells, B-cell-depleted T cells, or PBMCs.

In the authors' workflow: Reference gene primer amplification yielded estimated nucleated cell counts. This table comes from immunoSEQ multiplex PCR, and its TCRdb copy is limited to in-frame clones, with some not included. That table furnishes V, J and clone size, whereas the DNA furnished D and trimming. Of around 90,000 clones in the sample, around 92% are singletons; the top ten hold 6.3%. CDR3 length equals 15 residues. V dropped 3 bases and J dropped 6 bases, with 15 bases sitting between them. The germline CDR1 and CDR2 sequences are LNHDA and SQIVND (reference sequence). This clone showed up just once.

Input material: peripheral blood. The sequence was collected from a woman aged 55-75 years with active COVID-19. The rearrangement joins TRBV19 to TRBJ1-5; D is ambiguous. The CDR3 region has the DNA TGTGCCAGTAGTATCTGGGAGGGTGGCGGTCAGCCCCAGCATTTT. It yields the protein CASSIWEGGGQPQHF.